Listed below are T cell receptor beta chains from one sample, sequenced in a study of T-cell memory formation after mild COVID-19. TCRdb passed the 5' RACE reads through MiXCR, listing each CDR3 protein once. In the table there are roughly 170,000 distinct CDR3 sequences, approximately 17% of which are singletons. The sequenced sample consisted of PBMCs or a T cell subset sorted from them (not recorded which). The receptors stem from a man younger than 30 who had mild COVID-19 (a few samples of this study predate the infection). Cell type and time point are not known. The CDR3 runs from the conserved cysteine through the conserved F or W. Each record gives: V gene, J gene, D gene, clone size, CDR3 DNA, CDR3 protein. The D gene is left open where the match is weak. Clone size is shown for a subset of rows, as once, few, many or a class of expanded clone.

V gene: TRBV5-4; J gene: TRBJ2-5; D gene: TRBD1; clone size: many; CDR3 DNA: TGTGCCAGCAGCGGACGGACAGGGGGCCTTCGGGAGACCCAGTACTTC; CDR3 protein: CASSGRTGGLRETQYF
V gene: TRBV10-3; J gene: TRBJ2-3; D gene: TRBD2; clone size: few; CDR3 DNA: TGTGCCATCAGTGAGTTGGCTAGCGGGGGGCTCACAGATACGCAGTATTTT; CDR3 protein: CAISELASGGLTDTQYF
V gene: TRBV30; J gene: TRBJ2-6; D gene: -; clone size: few; CDR3 DNA: TGTGCCTGGAGTAGATTCAGCTCTGGGGCCAACGTCCTGACTTTC; CDR3 protein: CAWSRFSSGANVLTF
V gene: TRBV7-6; J gene: TRBJ1-2; D gene: -; clone size: few; CDR3 DNA: TGTGCCAGCAGCCCTCAGGGCAACTATGGCTACACCTTC; CDR3 protein: CASSPQGNYGYTF
V gene: TRBV29-1; J gene: TRBJ2-1; D gene: TRBD1; clone size: once; CDR3 DNA: TGCAGCGTTGGGGCGGTGGGGACAGGGCAGTTCTTC; CDR3 protein: CSVGAVGTGQFF
V gene: TRBV4-3; J gene: TRBJ2-5; D gene: TRBD2; clone size: -; CDR3 DNA: TGCGCCAGCACCCCCGCCCTAGCGGGGGGCTCCCCCCAGTACTTC; CDR3 protein: CASTPALAGGSPQYF
V gene: TRBV10-3; J gene: TRBJ2-2; D gene: -; clone size: -; CDR3 DNA: TGTGCCATCACCGATCGACGGAACACCGGGGAGCTGTTTTTT; CDR3 protein: CAITDRRNTGELFF
V gene: TRBV18; J gene: TRBJ2-5; D gene: -; clone size: -; CDR3 DNA: TGTGCCAGCTCACGACAGGCAGCAGAGACCCAGTACTTC; CDR3 protein: CASSRQAAETQYF
V gene: TRBV5-1; J gene: TRBJ2-1; D gene: -; clone size: -; CDR3 DNA: TGCGCCAGCAGCTTAAGCCCTATACTCCCGGGGTCTCAAAATGAGCAGTTCTTC; CDR3 protein: CASSLSPILPGSQNEQFF
V gene: TRBV5-1; J gene: TRBJ1-2; D gene: TRBD1; clone size: few; CDR3 DNA: TGCGCCAGCAGCCCGGGACAGGGGGCTTCTGGCTACACCTTC; CDR3 protein: CASSPGQGASGYTF
V gene: TRBV12-3/TRBV12-4; J gene: TRBJ1-6; D gene: TRBD1; clone size: few; CDR3 DNA: TGTGCCAGCAGTCCTGGGCGGCCATCCGGGACAGTAAACTCACCCCTCCACTTT; CDR3 protein: CASSPGRPSGTVNSPLHF
V gene: TRBV12-3/TRBV12-4; J gene: TRBJ2-5; D gene: -; clone size: few; CDR3 DNA: TGTGCCAGCAGTTTCCGCGGGGGCGGGGTTTTGGCTGAGACCCAGTACTTC; CDR3 protein: CASSFRGGGVLAETQYF
V gene: TRBV12-5; J gene: TRBJ1-3; D gene: -; clone size: many; CDR3 DNA: TGTGCTAGTGGCGGGAGCTCTGGAAACACCATATATTTT; CDR3 protein: CASGGSSGNTIYF
V gene: TRBV4-2; J gene: TRBJ2-5; D gene: TRBD1; clone size: -; CDR3 DNA: TGTGCCAGCAGCCAAGGGACAGGCGGGGAGACCCAGTACTTC; CDR3 protein: CASSQGTGGETQYF
V gene: TRBV5-1; J gene: TRBJ2-5; D gene: -; clone size: -; CDR3 DNA: TGCGCCAGCAGCTTGGTGGCAGGGGGGGAGGAGACCCAGTACTTC; CDR3 protein: CASSLVAGGEETQYF
V gene: TRBV7-2; J gene: TRBJ1-5; D gene: -; clone size: few; CDR3 DNA: TGTGCCAGCAGCTTCAGTCTGAATCAGCCCCAGCATTTT; CDR3 protein: CASSFSLNQPQHF
V gene: TRBV6-5; J gene: TRBJ1-5; D gene: TRBD1; clone size: few; CDR3 DNA: TGTGCCAGCAGTTCCCACAGGGGTGATCAGCCCCAGCATTTT; CDR3 protein: CASSSHRGDQPQHF
V gene: TRBV4-2; J gene: TRBJ2-5; D gene: -; clone size: many; CDR3 DNA: TGTGCCAGCAGCCAAGATCAGAGGGGTGCAGAGACCCAGTACTTC; CDR3 protein: CASSQDQRGAETQYF
V gene: TRBV7-9; J gene: TRBJ2-1; D gene: -; clone size: -; CDR3 DNA: TGTGCCAGCAGCCCGAGAGGACACGGCTCCTACAATGAGCAGTTCTTC; CDR3 protein: CASSPRGHGSYNEQFF
V gene: TRBV27; J gene: TRBJ1-2; D gene: -; clone size: few; CDR3 DNA: TGTGCCAGCAGTCCCAGGATCACATATGGCTACACCTTC; CDR3 protein: CASSPRITYGYTF
V gene: TRBV5-1; J gene: TRBJ2-5; D gene: -; clone size: few; CDR3 DNA: TGCGCCAGCAGCTTGGCTCCTCAAAACCGAGAGACCCAGTACTTC; CDR3 protein: CASSLAPQNRETQYF
V gene: TRBV18; J gene: TRBJ1-1; D gene: TRBD1; clone size: -; CDR3 DNA: TGTGCCAGCTCAGCGGACAGGGCCTTGTACACTGAAGCTTTCTTT; CDR3 protein: CASSADRALYTEAFF
V gene: TRBV5-1; J gene: TRBJ2-7; D gene: -; clone size: -; CDR3 DNA: TGCGCCAGCAGCGACCGATACGAGCAGTACTTC; CDR3 protein: CASSDRYEQYF
V gene: TRBV7-2; J gene: TRBJ1-6; D gene: -; clone size: -; CDR3 DNA: TGTGCCAGCTCACGGGGACTTTATAATTCACCCCTCCACTTT; CDR3 protein: CASSRGLYNSPLHF
V gene: TRBV24-1; J gene: TRBJ2-5; D gene: -; clone size: -; CDR3 DNA: TGTGCCACCAGTGATGGAGGGAGGGGGGCCGGAGAGACCCAGTACTTC; CDR3 protein: CATSDGGRGAGETQYF
V gene: TRBV6-5; J gene: TRBJ1-5; D gene: TRBD1; clone size: few; CDR3 DNA: TGTGCCAGCAGTCGGACAGGGTTCGGCCAGCCCCAGCATTTT; CDR3 protein: CASSRTGFGQPQHF
V gene: TRBV7-2; J gene: TRBJ2-3; D gene: -; clone size: -; CDR3 DNA: TGTGCCAGCAGCTTACGGTCCGCGGGGGCCTACACAGATACGCAGTATTTT; CDR3 protein: CASSLRSAGAYTDTQYF
V gene: TRBV15; J gene: TRBJ1-5; D gene: -; clone size: -; CDR3 DNA: TGTGCCACCAGCAGAGATCTGGGGAATCAGCCCCAGCATTTT; CDR3 protein: CATSRDLGNQPQHF
V gene: TRBV21-1; J gene: TRBJ1-1; D gene: -; clone size: -; CDR3 DNA: TGTGCCAGCAGCAGGTTCCGGGACAGGGGGCCGACTGAAGCTTTCTTT; CDR3 protein: CASSRFRDRGPTEAFF
V gene: TRBV7-9; J gene: TRBJ1-2; D gene: -; clone size: -; CDR3 DNA: TGTGCCAGCAGCCGTCGAGGTGGACTCCTCATGTCTGGCTACACCTTC; CDR3 protein: CASSRRGGLLMSGYTF
V gene: TRBV6-5; J gene: TRBJ1-2; D gene: -; clone size: few; CDR3 DNA: TGTGCCAGCAGTTACAATGGTCGGGACTATGGCTACACCTTC; CDR3 protein: CASSYNGRDYGYTF
V gene: TRBV7-2; J gene: TRBJ1-5; D gene: -; clone size: -; CDR3 DNA: TGTGCCAGCAGCTTACGATCGGGGGGGCAGCCCCAGCATTTT; CDR3 protein: CASSLRSGGQPQHF
V gene: TRBV20-1; J gene: TRBJ2-5; D gene: TRBD2; clone size: -; CDR3 DNA: TGCAGTGTCAGGCCTAGCGGGCGCGAGACCCAGTACTTC; CDR3 protein: CSVRPSGRETQYF
V gene: TRBV25-1; J gene: TRBJ2-7; D gene: -; clone size: few; CDR3 DNA: TGTGCCAGCAGTATTACAGGGACCTCCGAGCAGTACTTC; CDR3 protein: CASSITGTSEQYF
V gene: TRBV5-1; J gene: TRBJ2-2; D gene: TRBD1; clone size: -; CDR3 DNA: TGCGCCAGCAGCTTGGCCGGGACAGGGGCCACCGGGGAGCTGTTTTTT; CDR3 protein: CASSLAGTGATGELFF
V gene: TRBV5-1; J gene: TRBJ2-5; D gene: -; clone size: many; CDR3 DNA: TGCGCCAGCAGCTTCGCGGGGCTTGAGACCCAGTACTTC; CDR3 protein: CASSFAGLETQYF
V gene: TRBV4-1; J gene: TRBJ1-1; D gene: -; clone size: -; CDR3 DNA: TGCGCCAGCAGCCAAGAGTCAGGAGGAGTAGTGAACACTGAAGCTTTCTTT; CDR3 protein: CASSQESGGVVNTEAFF
V gene: TRBV5-1; J gene: TRBJ2-2; D gene: TRBD2; clone size: few; CDR3 DNA: TGCGCCAGCAGCTTGCCCCTAGCGGGGGACTTCGGGGAGCTGTTTTTT; CDR3 protein: CASSLPLAGDFGELFF
V gene: TRBV7-9; J gene: TRBJ1-6; D gene: -; clone size: -; CDR3 DNA: TGTGCCAGCAGCTTATACGGGACAAGGAATTCACCCCTCCACTTT; CDR3 protein: CASSLYGTRNSPLHF
V gene: TRBV12-3/TRBV12-4; J gene: TRBJ2-3; D gene: -; clone size: -; CDR3 DNA: TGTGCCAGCAGTACCGACAGGAAGACAGATACGCAGTATTTT; CDR3 protein: CASSTDRKTDTQYF